This T cell receptor beta chain came from a study of human T cells and chemical hapten exposure. The time point was: pre-sensitization, week 0. The treatment is: therapeutic diphenylcyclopropenone sensitization with weekly scalp DPC. V was pared by 0 bases and J by 3 bases, with 6 bases between. This CDR3 spans 14 amino acids. The germline CDR1 and CDR2 sequences are SGDLS and YYNGEE. TCRdb reprocessed the RACE reads with MiXCR, giving one entry per CDR3 protein. This sample has tens of thousands of distinct CDR3 sequences, with roughly a tenth found just once. This clonotype occurred a few times. This material consisted of whole blood, taken in connection with sensitization to the hapten diphenylcyclopropenone (DPC). This clonotype was obtained from a man in his forties or fifties with alopecia areata. Some clones in this sample may be carry-over from other donors' samples. The chain links TRBV9 to TRBJ2-2; D call uncertain. The CDR3: CASSVVEYTGELFF. The CDR3 DNA reads TGTGCCAGCAGCGTAGTAGAATACACCGGGGAGCTGTTTTTT.